The rows below give T cell receptor beta chains drawn from one sample of a study of cytomegalovirus exposure and HLA in healthy donors. Sequenced by immunoSEQ multiplex PCR; TCRdb stores in-frame clones only, minus some. The sample consists of 190,000 or so clones, about 80% of them appearing once. The sequencing sample was made of PBMCs. These receptors were obtained from a boy younger than 18 in good health and CMV-seronegative. CDR3s include the opening cysteine and the closing phenylalanine or tryptophan. Fields, in order: D gene, J gene, V gene, clone size, CDR3 DNA, CDR3 protein. A D gene is named only where the DNA matches it firmly. A row's size may be missing; if present it is once, few, many or a size class.

-	TRBJ2-7	TRBV6-6	-	TGTGCCAGCAGTACCACAGGGGGGGACGAGCAGTACTTC	CASSTTGGDEQYF
-	TRBJ1-1	TRBV4-1	-	TGCGCCAGCAGCCAAGAAAGCCGGAGCGGTTACACTGAAGCTTTCTTT	CASSQESRSGYTEAFF
TRBD1	TRBJ1-2	TRBV9	-	TGTGCCAGCAGCGTGGGATATTTCGTGCTAGGGGACAGGGGTTATGGCTACACCTTC	CASSVGYFVLGDRGYGYTF
TRBD1	TRBJ1-5	TRBV2	-	TGTGCCAGCAGTGAGCAGGGGGAAATGAATCAGCCCCAGCATTTT	CASSEQGEMNQPQHF
TRBD1	TRBJ2-2	TRBV5-5	-	TGTGCCAGCAGCCGGACAGGGACCACCGGGGAGCTGTTTTTT	CASSRTGTTGELFF
-	TRBJ1-5	TRBV19	-	TGTGCCAGTAGTCCCGAGGGTTTGGGGCCCCAGCATTTT	CASSPEGLGPQHF
-	TRBJ1-2	TRBV7-9	-	TGTGCCAGCAGCTTAGGTACCGGGAACTATGGCTACACCTTC	CASSLGTGNYGYTF
-	TRBJ2-1	TRBV30	-	TGTGCCTGGAGCCCCCTCCTTGGGGGAGGGCAGTTCTTC	CAWSPLLGGGQFF
-	TRBJ1-1	TRBV7-9	-	TGTGCCAGCAGCTTAGATTTAGGGGCGACTGAAGCTTTCTTT	CASSLDLGATEAFF
TRBD1	TRBJ2-7	TRBV5-1	-	TGCGCCAGCAGCTTCCCGTCGGGACAGGAGTACGAGCAGTACTTC	CASSFPSGQEYEQYF
-	TRBJ1-6	TRBV4-3	-	TGCGCCAGCAGCCAAACACGCTGGGGCGGTAATTCACCCCTCCACTTT	CASSQTRWGGNSPLHF
-	TRBJ1-1	TRBV6-1	-	TGTGCCAGCAGGACGGGGGGTACTGAAGCTTTCTTT	CASRTGGTEAFF
-	TRBJ2-6	TRBV7-3	-	TGTGCCAGCAGCAGACAGGACTCTGGGGCCAACGTCCTGACTTTC	CASSRQDSGANVLTF
TRBD1	TRBJ2-6	TRBV5-1	once	TGCGCCAGCAGCGGAACAGGGGACGCTGGGGCCAACGTCCTGACTTTC	CASSGTGDAGANVLTF
TRBD1	TRBJ2-1	TRBV9	-	TGTGCCAGCAGCGGCACAGGGGCGATGTCAGTTGGTGAGCAGTTCTTC	CASSGTGAMSVGEQFF
-	TRBJ2-2	TRBV2	-	TGTGCCAGCAGGATAGTGGCTGAGGGGCTGTTTTTT	CASRIVAEGLFF
-	TRBJ1-5	TRBV29-1	few	TGCAGCGTTGCGGCAGGTAGCAATCAGCCCCAGCATTTT	CSVAAGSNQPQHF
-	TRBJ1-6	TRBV11-2	-	TGTGCCAGCAGCTTAAACAGCTACTTTCGGTCACCCCTCCACTTT	CASSLNSYFRSPLHF
TRBD1	TRBJ1-2	TRBV7-2	-	TGTGCCAGCAGCTTCGTTGGGACAGCCTATGGCTACACCTTC	CASSFVGTAYGYTF
-	TRBJ1-5	TRBV7-9	-	TGTGCCAGCAGCTTATCCGGAGGGCGGCAGCCCCAGCATTTT	CASSLSGGRQPQHF
TRBD2	TRBJ2-7	TRBV11-2	few	TGTGCCAGCAGCTCCCAAGCGGGAGAACACGAGCAGTACTTC	CASSSQAGEHEQYF
-	TRBJ1-4	TRBV9	few	TGTGCCAGCAGCGATCCGGGATTTAATGAAAAACTGTTTTTT	CASSDPGFNEKLFF
-	TRBJ1-1	TRBV30	-	TGTGCCTGGAGTGTGGTGGAGCTCATGAACACTGAAGCTTTCTTT	CAWSVVELMNTEAFF
-	TRBJ2-7	TRBV2	-	TGTGCCAGCAGGGCGGACATCAACTACGAGCAGTACTTC	CASRADINYEQYF
-	TRBJ2-2	TRBV7-2	once	TGTGCCAGCAGTACTAATCGGGACACCGGGGAGCTGTTTTTT	CASSTNRDTGELFF
TRBD1	TRBJ2-7	TRBV7-2	-	TGTGCCAGCAGCGCGGTACAGGGGACGGGATACGAGCAGTACTTC	CASSAVQGTGYEQYF
-	TRBJ2-7	TRBV7-9	-	TGTGCCAGCAGCTTAGCGCTGCAGGGATCCTCCTACGAGCAGTACTTC	CASSLALQGSSYEQYF
-	TRBJ1-3	TRBV15	-	TGTGCCACAGCCGGAGGGAACTCTGGAAACACCATATATTTT	CATAGGNSGNTIYF
-	TRBJ1-1	TRBV30	-	TGTGCCTGGAGTGTCACAGGGACCGGAGCTTTCTTT	CAWSVTGTGAFF
-	TRBJ2-1	TRBV7-2	few	TGTGCCAGCAGCTTATACGGGTATCTCGGGGATGAGCAGTTCTTC	CASSLYGYLGDEQFF
TRBD1	TRBJ2-7	TRBV6-6	-	TGTGCCAGCAGTTTACGGACAGGCCCCTACGAGCAGTACTTC	CASSLRTGPYEQYF
TRBD1	TRBJ2-3	TRBV5-1	-	TGCGCCAGCAGCCAGACAGGGGCAGATACGCAGTATTTT	CASSQTGADTQYF
TRBD1	TRBJ1-2	TRBV15	-	TGTGCCACCAGCAGAGATCCGGAAAGCAGGGGGTTAGGCTATGGCTACACCTTC	CATSRDPESRGLGYGYTF
-	TRBJ1-1	TRBV13	-	TGTGCCAGCAGCTTACGTTTTTCGACTGAAGCTTTCTTT	CASSLRFSTEAFF
TRBD1	TRBJ2-7	TRBV7-9	-	TGTGCCAGCAGCAAACAGGGGGCCACCTACGAGCAGTACTTC	CASSKQGATYEQYF
TRBD2	TRBJ2-7	TRBV30	few	TGTGCCTGGAGAAGCGGGAACGGGCCTTCCGAGCAGTACTTC	CAWRSGNGPSEQYF
TRBD1	TRBJ1-3	TRBV19	-	TGTGCCAGTAGCGAGATTGGACAGGGGGGAAACACCATATATTTT	CASSEIGQGGNTIYF
TRBD1	TRBJ1-4	TRBV30	-	TGTGCCTGGAAAGGGACAGGGAGTGAAAAACTGTTTTTT	CAWKGTGSEKLFF
TRBD2	TRBJ2-7	TRBV2	-	TGTGCCAGCTTGAGAGACGACTTACCGCGAGCGGGAGAGTCCTACGAGCAGTACTTC	CASLRDDLPRAGESYEQYF
-	TRBJ1-1	TRBV7-9	-	TGTGCCAGCAGCTTAGAAGCCGGGGAGACTGAAGCTTTCTTT	CASSLEAGETEAFF
TRBD2	TRBJ2-5	TRBV5-6	-	TGTGCCAGCAGCTTGGGACCGTCTAGCGGGAGCCAAGAGACCCAGTACTTC	CASSLGPSSGSQETQYF
-	TRBJ2-2	TRBV18	-	TGTGCCAGCTCACCACGGAACAGGGTAGTGGACACCGGGGAGCTGTTTTTT	CASSPRNRVVDTGELFF
-	TRBJ1-2	TRBV6-5	-	TGTGCCAGCAGGGCAGGGGCTGGCTACACCTTC	CASRAGAGYTF
-	TRBJ2-5	TRBV9	-	TGTGCCAGCAGCGTACTTAGCGGACAAGAGACCCAGTACTTC	CASSVLSGQETQYF
-	TRBJ2-2	TRBV6-1	-	TGTGCCAGCGGGGGCTCCGACACCGGGGAGCTGTTTTTT	CASGGSDTGELFF
TRBD1	TRBJ1-4	TRBV19	-	TGTGCCAGTAGTGGGGGACAGGGGGAAACTAATGAAAAACTGTTTTTT	CASSGGQGETNEKLFF
-	TRBJ2-7	TRBV18	-	TGTGCCAGCTCACCACTACTAGCCTCCCCCTACGAGCAGTACTTC	CASSPLLASPYEQYF
TRBD1	TRBJ1-1	TRBV9	-	TGTGCCAGCAGCGCGACAGGGGGGGTCACTGAAGCTTTCTTT	CASSATGGVTEAFF
TRBD1	TRBJ1-2	TRBV10-2	-	TGCGCCAGCAGTGACCAGGGGGCGCTTAACTATGGCTACACCTTC	CASSDQGALNYGYTF
-	TRBJ2-5	TRBV9	-	TGTGCCAGCAGCGTAGTGCAGGGAGAGACCCAGTACTTC	CASSVVQGETQYF
-	TRBJ1-1	TRBV6-6	-	TGTGCCAGCAGCTCCCATTATGAGGGAGTAGGCTCTGAAGCTTTCTTT	CASSSHYEGVGSEAFF
TRBD1	TRBJ2-3	TRBV4-1	-	TGCGCCAGCAGCCAAGATGGCACAGGGGCCACAGATACGCAGTATTTT	CASSQDGTGATDTQYF
-	TRBJ2-5	TRBV7-3	-	TGTGCCAGCAGACAATACCCCGGGGAATTGGAGACCCAGTACTTC	CASRQYPGELETQYF